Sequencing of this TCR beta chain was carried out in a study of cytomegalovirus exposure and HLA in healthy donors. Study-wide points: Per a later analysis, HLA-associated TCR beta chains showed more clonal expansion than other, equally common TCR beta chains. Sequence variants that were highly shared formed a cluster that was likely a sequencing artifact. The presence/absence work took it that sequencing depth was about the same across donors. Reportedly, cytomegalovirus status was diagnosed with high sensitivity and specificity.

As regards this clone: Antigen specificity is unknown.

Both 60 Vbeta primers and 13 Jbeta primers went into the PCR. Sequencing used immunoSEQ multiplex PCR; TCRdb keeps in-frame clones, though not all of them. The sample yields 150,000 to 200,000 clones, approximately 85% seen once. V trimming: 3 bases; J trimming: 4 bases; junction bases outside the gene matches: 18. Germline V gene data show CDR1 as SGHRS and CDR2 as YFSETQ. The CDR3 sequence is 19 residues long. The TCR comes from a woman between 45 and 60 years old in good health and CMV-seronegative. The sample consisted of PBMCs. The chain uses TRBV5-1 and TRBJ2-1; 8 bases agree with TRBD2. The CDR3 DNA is TGCGCCAGCAGCTCTCCTAGGGAAAGCGGGAGAGAGAGGTACAATGAGCAGTTCTTC. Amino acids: CASSSPRESGRERYNEQFF.